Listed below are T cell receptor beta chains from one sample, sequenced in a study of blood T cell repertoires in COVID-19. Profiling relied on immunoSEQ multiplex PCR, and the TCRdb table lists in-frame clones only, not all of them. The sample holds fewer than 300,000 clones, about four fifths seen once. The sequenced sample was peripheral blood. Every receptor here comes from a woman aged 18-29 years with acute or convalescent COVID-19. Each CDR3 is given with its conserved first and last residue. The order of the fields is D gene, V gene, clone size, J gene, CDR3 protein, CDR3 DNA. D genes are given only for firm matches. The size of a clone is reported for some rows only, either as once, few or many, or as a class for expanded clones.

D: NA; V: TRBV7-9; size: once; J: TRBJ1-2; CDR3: CASSPQGSSYGYTF; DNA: TGTGCCAGCAGCCCTCAGGGGTCGAGCTATGGCTACACCTTC
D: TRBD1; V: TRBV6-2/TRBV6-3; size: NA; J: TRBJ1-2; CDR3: CASSLGQTGNYGYTF; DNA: TGTGCCAGCAGTTTGGGACAGACAGGTAACTATGGCTACACCTTC
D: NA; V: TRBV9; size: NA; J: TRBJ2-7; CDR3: CASSVYTGSSEQYF; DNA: TGTGCCAGCAGCGTATATACAGGCAGCAGCGAGCAGTACTTC
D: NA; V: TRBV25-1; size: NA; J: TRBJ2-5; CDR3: CASSDLALAIETQYF; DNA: TGTGCCAGCAGTGACCTGGCATTAGCAATTGAGACCCAGTACTTC
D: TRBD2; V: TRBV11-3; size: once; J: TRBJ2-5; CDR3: CASNSGRTQETQYF; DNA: TGTGCCAGCAATAGCGGGAGGACTCAAGAGACCCAGTACTTC
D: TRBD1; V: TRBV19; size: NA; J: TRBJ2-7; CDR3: CASSRRTGSYEQYF; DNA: TGTGCCAGTAGTCGGAGGACAGGCTCCTACGAGCAGTACTTC
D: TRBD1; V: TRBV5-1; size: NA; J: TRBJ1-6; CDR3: CASNSGGTGSSPLHF; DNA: TGCGCCAGCAACTCAGGGGGGACAGGGTCATCACCCCTCCACTTT
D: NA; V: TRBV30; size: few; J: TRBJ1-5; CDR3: CAWSPDVGGNQPQHF; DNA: TGTGCCTGGAGTCCGGATGTAGGGGGCAATCAGCCCCAGCATTTT
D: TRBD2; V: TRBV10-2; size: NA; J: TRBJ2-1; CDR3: CASIISGRANEQFF; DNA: TGCGCCAGCATTATTAGCGGGAGGGCGAATGAGCAGTTCTTC
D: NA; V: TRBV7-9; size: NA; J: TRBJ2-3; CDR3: CASSLAQGDTQYF; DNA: TGTGCCAGCAGCTTAGCCCAGGGTGATACGCAGTATTTT
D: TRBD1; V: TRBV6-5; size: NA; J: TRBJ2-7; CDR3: CASSYSTGIPYEQYF; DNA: TGTGCCAGCAGTTACTCGACAGGGATTCCCTACGAGCAGTACTTC
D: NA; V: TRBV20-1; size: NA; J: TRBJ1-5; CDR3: CSASTDYSNQPQHF; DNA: TGCAGTGCTAGTACAGATTATAGCAATCAGCCCCAGCATTTT
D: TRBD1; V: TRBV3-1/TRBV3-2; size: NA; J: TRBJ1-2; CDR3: CASSQVNRGNYGYTF; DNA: TGTGCCAGCAGCCAAGTAAACAGGGGAAACTATGGCTACACCTTC
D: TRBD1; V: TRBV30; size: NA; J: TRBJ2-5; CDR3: CAWSVIGQGVGETQYF; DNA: TGTGCCTGGAGTGTGATCGGACAGGGCGTAGGAGAGACCCAGTACTTC
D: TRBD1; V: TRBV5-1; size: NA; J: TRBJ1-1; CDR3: CASSLGDRETVAFF; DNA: TGCGCCAGCAGCTTGGGGGACAGGGAGACCGTAGCTTTCTTT
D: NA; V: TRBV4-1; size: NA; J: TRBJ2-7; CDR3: CASSQGLGYEQYF; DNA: TGCGCCAGCAGCCAAGGCCTCGGGTACGAGCAGTACTTC
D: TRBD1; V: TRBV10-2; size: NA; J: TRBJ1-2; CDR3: CASSGTGDYGYTF; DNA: TGCGCCAGCAGTGGAACAGGGGACTATGGCTACACCTTC
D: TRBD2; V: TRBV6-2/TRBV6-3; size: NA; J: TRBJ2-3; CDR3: CASSYTFTGTSGHTDTQYF; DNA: TGTGCCAGCAGTTACACGTTCACCGGGACTAGCGGTCACACAGATACGCAGTATTTT
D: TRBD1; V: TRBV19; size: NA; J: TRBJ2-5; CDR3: CASSTWTGVKTQYF; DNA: TGTGCCAGTAGTACCTGGACAGGGGTGAAGACCCAGTACTTC
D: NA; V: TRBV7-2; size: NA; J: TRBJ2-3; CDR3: CASSPTSGRTDTQYF; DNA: TGTGCCAGCAGCCCGACTAGTGGGCGGACAGATACGCAGTATTTT
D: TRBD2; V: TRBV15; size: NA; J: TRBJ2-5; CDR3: CATSRDSLAGEETQYF; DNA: TGTGCCACCAGCAGAGATTCGCTAGCGGGAGAAGAGACCCAGTACTTC
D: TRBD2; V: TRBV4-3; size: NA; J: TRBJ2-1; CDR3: CASSQDPPPSGRNEQFF; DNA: TGCGCCAGCAGCCAAGATCCCCCCCCTAGCGGGAGAAATGAGCAGTTCTTC
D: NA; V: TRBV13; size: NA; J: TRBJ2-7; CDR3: CASSSIQGRYEQYF; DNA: TGTGCCAGCAGCTCCATCCAGGGTCGCTACGAGCAGTACTTC
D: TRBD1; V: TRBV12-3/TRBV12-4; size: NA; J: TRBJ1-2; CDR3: CASRYTGDTGYTF; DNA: TGTGCCAGCAGGTATACAGGGGATACTGGCTACACCTTC
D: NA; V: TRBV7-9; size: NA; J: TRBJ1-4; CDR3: CASSLVKPGVEKLFF; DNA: TGTGCCAGCAGCCTCGTGAAACCCGGGGTTGAAAAACTGTTTTTT
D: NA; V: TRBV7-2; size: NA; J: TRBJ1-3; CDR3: CASSLVLADSGNTIYF; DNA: TGTGCCAGCAGCTTAGTGCTTGCAGACTCTGGAAACACCATATATTTT
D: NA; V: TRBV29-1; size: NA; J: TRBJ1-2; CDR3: CSVELPGQPYGYTF; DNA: TGCAGCGTTGAACTACCGGGACAACCTTATGGCTACACCTTC
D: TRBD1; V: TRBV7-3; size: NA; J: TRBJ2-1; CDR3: CASSRGQVLSYNEQFF; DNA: TGTGCCAGCAGCAGAGGACAGGTTTTATCCTACAATGAGCAGTTCTTC
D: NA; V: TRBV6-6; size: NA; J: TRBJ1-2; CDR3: CASRGGNYGYTF; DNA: TGTGCCAGCAGGGGGGGGAACTATGGCTACACCTTC
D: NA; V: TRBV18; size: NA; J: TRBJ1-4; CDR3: CASSYSGATNEKLFF; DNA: TGTGCCAGCTCCTACTCTGGGGCCACGAATGAAAAACTGTTTTTT
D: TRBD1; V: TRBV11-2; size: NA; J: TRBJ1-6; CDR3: CASRQGASYNSPLHF; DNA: TGTGCCAGCCGACAGGGGGCGTCCTATAATTCACCCCTCCACTTT
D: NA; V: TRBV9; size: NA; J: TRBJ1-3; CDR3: CASSVALPSSGNTIYF; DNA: TGTGCCAGCAGCGTAGCACTTCCAAGCTCTGGAAACACCATATATTTT
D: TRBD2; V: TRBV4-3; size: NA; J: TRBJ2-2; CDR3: CASSQDSLSGTSGITGELFF; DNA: TGCGCCAGCAGCCAAGATTCCCTATCCGGGACTAGCGGGATCACCGGGGAGCTGTTTTTT
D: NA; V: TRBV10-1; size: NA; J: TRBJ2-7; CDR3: CASSEAGGYEQYF; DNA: TGCGCCAGCAGTGAGGCAGGGGGGTACGAGCAGTACTTC
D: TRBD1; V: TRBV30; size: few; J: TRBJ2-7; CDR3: CAWSYAGTGSSYEQYF; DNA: TGTGCCTGGAGCTACGCCGGGACAGGGAGCTCCTACGAGCAGTACTTC
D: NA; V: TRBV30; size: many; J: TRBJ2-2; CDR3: CAWSNLGANTGELFF; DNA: TGTGCCTGGAGTAATTTGGGAGCGAACACCGGGGAGCTGTTTTTT
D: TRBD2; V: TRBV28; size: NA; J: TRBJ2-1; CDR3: CASSSRLAQAGNEQFF; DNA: TGTGCCAGCAGTTCCAGACTAGCCCAAGCGGGCAATGAGCAGTTCTTC
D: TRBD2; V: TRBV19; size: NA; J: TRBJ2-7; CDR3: CASSVIAGGTYEQYF; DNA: TGTGCCAGTAGTGTTATAGCGGGAGGAACCTACGAGCAGTACTTC
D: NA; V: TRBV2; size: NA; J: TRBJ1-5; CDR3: CASGGESNQPQHF; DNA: TGTGCCAGCGGAGGTGAGAGCAATCAGCCCCAGCATTTT
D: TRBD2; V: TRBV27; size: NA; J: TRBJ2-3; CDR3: CASSVIAGGYTDTQYF; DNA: TGTGCCAGCAGCGTCATAGCGGGAGGCTACACAGATACGCAGTATTTT
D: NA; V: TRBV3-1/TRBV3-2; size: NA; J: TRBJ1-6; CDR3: CASSQAFSYNSPLHF; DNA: TGTGCCAGCAGCCAGGCCTTCTCCTATAATTCACCCCTCCACTTT
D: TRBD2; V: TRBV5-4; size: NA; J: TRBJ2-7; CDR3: CASSPASGLVFEQYF; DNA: TGTGCCAGCAGCCCGGCCTCGGGACTAGTCTTCGAGCAGTACTTC
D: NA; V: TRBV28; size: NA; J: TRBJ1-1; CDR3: CASSLVGPGAEAFF; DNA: TGTGCCAGCAGTTTGGTTGGGCCCGGGGCTGAAGCTTTCTTT
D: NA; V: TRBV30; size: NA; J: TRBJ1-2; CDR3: CAWSVRQDYGYTF; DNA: TGTGCCTGGAGTGTACGACAGGACTATGGCTACACCTTC
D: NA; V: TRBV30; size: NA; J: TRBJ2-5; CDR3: CAWSRGTRETQYF; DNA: TGTGCCTGGAGCCGCGGGACCAGGGAGACCCAGTACTTC
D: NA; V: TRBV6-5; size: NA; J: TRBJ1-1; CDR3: CASSYSDNLQNTEAFF; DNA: TGTGCCAGCAGTTACTCCGACAACCTACAGAACACTGAAGCTTTCTTT
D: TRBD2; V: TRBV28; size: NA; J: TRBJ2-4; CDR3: CASSFSFGGGLKNIQYF; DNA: TGTGCCAGCAGTTTCTCCTTCGGGGGGGGCCTCAAAAACATTCAGTACTTC
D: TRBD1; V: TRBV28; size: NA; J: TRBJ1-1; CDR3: CASRGQGARTEAFF; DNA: TGTGCCAGCAGGGGACAGGGGGCGCGGACTGAAGCTTTCTTT
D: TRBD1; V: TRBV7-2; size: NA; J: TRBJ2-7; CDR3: CASSSPRDRRYLSSYEQYF; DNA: TGTGCCAGCAGCTCCCCCCGGGACAGGAGATATTTGAGCTCCTACGAGCAGTACTTC
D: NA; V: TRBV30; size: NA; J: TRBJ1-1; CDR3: CAWLPARTENTEAFF; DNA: TGTGCCTGGTTGCCCGCGAGGACAGAGAACACTGAAGCTTTCTTT
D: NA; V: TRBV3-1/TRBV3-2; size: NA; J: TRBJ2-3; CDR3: CASSQNPGSNTQYF; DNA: TGTGCCAGCAGCCAGAATCCGGGATCAAATACGCAGTATTTT
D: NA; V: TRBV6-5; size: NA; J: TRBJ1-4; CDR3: CASRPGPTNEKLFF; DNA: TGTGCCAGCCGTCCAGGCCCGACTAATGAAAAACTGTTTTTT
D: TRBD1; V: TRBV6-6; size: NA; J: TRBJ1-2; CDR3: CASSPTGEYGYTF; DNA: TGTGCCAGCAGCCCGACAGGGGAGTACGGCTACACCTTC
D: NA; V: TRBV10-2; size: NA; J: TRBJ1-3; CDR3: CASSDPAGNTIYF; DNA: TGCGCCAGCAGTGACCCAGCTGGAAACACCATATATTTT
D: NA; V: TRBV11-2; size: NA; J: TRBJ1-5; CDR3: CASSPRAATIGQPQHF; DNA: TGTGCCAGCAGCCCGAGGGCAGCGACGATCGGTCAGCCCCAGCATTTT
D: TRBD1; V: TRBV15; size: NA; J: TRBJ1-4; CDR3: CATSPPGRDRDVDEKLFF; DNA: TGTGCCACCAGCCCCCCAGGCCGGGACAGGGATGTGGATGAAAAACTGTTTTTT
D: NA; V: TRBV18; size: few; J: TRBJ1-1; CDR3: CASSPGATPFMNTEAFF; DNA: TGTGCCAGCTCACCTGGGGCAACCCCATTCATGAACACTGAAGCTTTCTTT
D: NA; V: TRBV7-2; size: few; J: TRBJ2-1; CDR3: CASSLDRTTPGNEQFF; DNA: TGTGCCAGCAGCTTAGATCGCACTACCCCGGGGAATGAGCAGTTCTTC
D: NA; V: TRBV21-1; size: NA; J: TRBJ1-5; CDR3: CASSEVRDRDTYSNQPQHF; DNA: TGTGCCAGCAGCGAGGTACGGGACAGGGACACATATAGCAATCAGCCCCAGCATTTT
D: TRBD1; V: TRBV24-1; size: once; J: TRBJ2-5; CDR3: CATSETGTGETQYF; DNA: TGTGCCACCAGTGAGACAGGGACAGGGGAGACCCAGTACTTC